The rows below give T cell receptor beta chains drawn from one sample of a study of T cells in Graves' hyperthyroidism and ophthalmopathy. MiXCR, applied by TCRdb to the multiplex PCR reads, yields one record per CDR3 protein. The sample lists about 610,000 distinct CDR3 sequences, roughly 50% seen once, with around 7.7% in the top ten. Sequenced material: peripheral blood or thyroid tissue (not recorded which). These receptors were obtained from a young woman with Graves' hyperthyroidism. The CDR3 runs from the conserved cysteine through the conserved F or W. The order of the fields is clone size, J gene, D gene, V gene, CDR3 protein, CDR3 DNA. The D gene is left open where the match is weak. The size entry is marked missing in some rows and otherwise reads once, few, many or a size class.

many,TRBJ2-7,TRBD1,TRBV7-6,CASSFGDRGYEQYF,TGTGCCAGCAGCTTCGGAGACAGGGGATACGAGCAGTACTTC
.,TRBJ1-6,.,TRBV4-2,CASSQTSGVGNSPLHF,TGTGCCAGCAGCCAAACTAGCGGGGTTGGGAATTCACCCCTCCACTTT
many,TRBJ1-5,.,TRBV2,CASRDGHGGGQPQHF,TGTGCCAGCAGGGACGGCCACGGGGGAGGTCAGCCCCAGCATTTT
many,TRBJ1-1,.,TRBV19,CASTRAGAGTEAFF,TGTGCCAGTACGAGGGCAGGGGCAGGTACTGAAGCTTTCTTT
many,TRBJ1-5,.,TRBV19,CASSIGRTAYSNQPQHF,TGTGCCAGTAGTATAGGTCGGACAGCGTATAGCAATCAGCCCCAGCATTTT
many,TRBJ1-5,.,TRBV7-8,CASSLVVGQPQHF,TGTGCCAGCAGCTTAGTGGTGGGTCAGCCCCAGCATTTT
.,TRBJ1-2,.,TRBV15,CATSSEGIADGYTF,TGTGCCACCAGCAGTGAAGGGATCGCCGATGGCTACACCTTC
.,TRBJ1-3,TRBD1,TRBV25-1,CASSLSGQRNTIYF,TGTGCCAGCTCTCTGTCGGGACAGCGAAACACCATATATTTT
.,TRBJ2-3,TRBD2,TRBV20-1,CSARVGGDLDTQYF,TGCAGTGCTAGGGTTGGGGGGGACCTGGATACGCAGTATTTT
.,TRBJ1-5,.,TRBV2,CASRNTRNQPQHF,TGTGCCAGCAGGAACACCCGCAATCAGCCCCAGCATTTT
many,TRBJ1-3,TRBD1,TRBV3-1,CASSPGTGNGNTIYF,TGTGCCAGCAGCCCCGGGACAGGGAATGGAAACACCATATATTTT
once,TRBJ2-1,.,TRBV5-6,CASSLASDSEQFF,TGTGCCAGCAGCTTGGCGTCCGACAGTGAGCAGTTCTTC
.,TRBJ1-2,.,TRBV2,CASRSGDGYTF,TGTGCCAGCCGGAGCGGTGATGGCTACACCTTC
many,TRBJ2-7,TRBD2,TRBV20-1,CSARDRDSGRAYEQYF,TGCAGTGCTAGAGATCGGGATAGCGGGAGAGCCTACGAGCAGTACTTC
.,TRBJ1-2,TRBD1,TRBV10-3,CASRGLDYGYTF,TGTGCCAGCAGGGGGCTGGACTATGGCTACACCTTC
.,TRBJ2-7,.,TRBV24-1,CATSHTGTDYEQYF,TGTGCCACCAGTCACACGGGGACCGACTACGAGCAGTACTTC
many,TRBJ1-2,TRBD1,TRBV20-1,CSAPGQVRDGYTF,TGCAGTGCCCCGGGACAGGTTAGGGATGGCTACACCTTC
many,TRBJ1-2,.,TRBV20-1,CSARLRGIRGYTF,TGCAGTGCCCGCCTAAGGGGTATAAGGGGCTACACCTTC